The sequence of this T cell receptor (beta chain) was determined in a study of blood T cell repertoires in COVID-19 (dated by TCRdb to about 2020). Study-wide context: The collaborator samples originated in the United States, Italy and Spain and spanned the acute and convalescent phases of COVID-19. The repertoires were released in a freely available public database intended as a resource for research on the immune response to SARS-CoV-2. The prospective study material was composed of cDNA or gDNA derived from T cells, B-cell-depleted T cells, or PBMCs. HLA class I and class II types, where available, came from metadata supplied by the sample provider rather than from assay-based typing. Deeply sampled blood TCRbeta repertoires from subjects exposed to, actively infected with, or recovered from COVID-19 were included in the dataset. Sample metadata almost always included a de-identified subject ID, COVID-19 status, age in years and sex. The samples were drawn from two sources: the first 160 participants of the ongoing ImmuneRACE study, and approximately 1,300 subjects contributed by 6 global collaborators.

The collaborating institutions used their own protocols to collect whole blood in K2EDTA tubes. For TCRbeta analysis, collaborator samples were shipped as frozen whole blood, as isolated PBMCs, or as DNA extracted from either sample type. Trimming removed 3 bases from V and 4 bases from J; the gene matches leave 10 bases unexplained. The CDR3, cysteine through phenylalanine, is 16 amino acids long. Of all the DNA, just the CDR3 is kept, 48 bases in frame from base 1. From the germline V gene (reference sequence), CDR1 is LNHDA and CDR2 is SQIVND. General findings and caveats noted by the study authors: The amount of clinical and demographic metadata varied by source and participant and was provided uncurated.

The immunoSEQ Assay, a bias-controlled multiplex PCR, was used to amplify TCRbeta CDR3 regions from genomic DNA. The study's own analysis went as follows. The number of nucleated cells in each sample was estimated from the amplification of reference gene primers within the assay. Sequence reads were collapsed and filtered to measure the absolute abundance of every unique TCRbeta CDR3 rearrangement. For each sample, productive Simpson clonality was calculated as the square root of Simpson's diversity index across productive rearrangements. The immuneACCESS repertoire file appears here via TCRdb, limited to in-frame rearrangements. These files lack a portion of the clones; in checked studies, under half of the deficit traces to unresolved V genes, and the cause of the others is not known. V and J calls and clone size are copied from that table; D and trimming were computed from the DNA. The sample yields 200,000 to 300,000 clones; roughly 88% were counted once. The ten largest make up 27% of the sample.

With respect to this clone: The target of this receptor is not known. No base quality values were provided; no much bigger clone lies one nucleotide off.

This receptor was obtained from a man in his forties with acute or convalescent COVID-19. Sample: peripheral blood. The chain employs TRBV19 and TRBJ2-3; 7 central nucleotides agree with TRBD2. Here the CDR3 is given as CASSIFAGARPDTQYF. Here is the DNA: TGTGCCAGTAGTATTTTTGCGGGAGCCCGTCCAGATACGCAGTATTTT.